Listed below are T cell receptor beta chains from one sample, sequenced in a study of T cells in Graves' hyperthyroidism and ophthalmopathy. TCRdb used MiXCR to reprocess the multiplex PCR reads, holding one entry per CDR3 protein. The repertoire holds more than 600,000 distinct CDR3 sequences, about 16% seen once, with 8.4% in the top ten. Sequenced input: blood. These receptors all stem from a man younger than 30 with Graves' hyperthyroidism. Both conserved end residues are part of each CDR3. D genes are given only for firm matches. Some rows mark clone size as missing; the rest say once, few, many or name a class of expanded clone.

abundance,j_gene,d_gene,v_gene,CDR3nt,CDR3aa
.,TRBJ2-6,.,TRBV19,TGTGCCAGCGGACGGAGGGGATCTGGGGCCAACGTCCTGACTTTC,CASGRRGSGANVLTF
.,TRBJ2-3,.,TRBV9,TGTGCCAGCAGCGTAGCTCCTCTCGGAGATACGCAGTATTTT,CASSVAPLGDTQYF
.,TRBJ1-6,TRBD1,TRBV2,TGTGCCAGCAGTTTTGGGACAGGGACCCAGAGGTCACCCCTCCACTTT,CASSFGTGTQRSPLHF
many,TRBJ2-1,TRBD1,TRBV12-3/TRBV12-4,TGTGCCAGCAGCTTACTACACCGACAGGGACGGACGTGGTACAATGAGCAGTTCTTC,CASSLLHRQGRTWYNEQFF
.,TRBJ2-3,.,TRBV10-3,TGTGCCATCAGTGAGTTTCTAGCCAAGGCAGATACGCAGTATTTT,CAISEFLAKADTQYF
many,TRBJ1-2,.,TRBV12-3/TRBV12-4,TGTGCCAGCAGTCCTCTTGGAGGGCAGGCCTTAGGGGATGGCTACACCTTC,CASSPLGGQALGDGYTF
many,TRBJ2-7,TRBD1,TRBV15,TGTGCCACCAGCAGAGATCGGACAGGGGGGGCCTACGAGCAGTACTTC,CATSRDRTGGAYEQYF
many,TRBJ2-2,TRBD1,TRBV27,TGTGCCAGCAGTGTGGGCCCGGGGGGACAGGGGATCACCGGGGAGCTGTTTTTT,CASSVGPGGQGITGELFF
few,TRBJ2-2,.,TRBV6-1,TGTGCCAGCAGTCCCGATAGATTTAACACCGGGGAGCTGTTTTTT,CASSPDRFNTGELFF
many,TRBJ1-1,TRBD1,TRBV20-1,TGCAGTGCTAGGAACCAGGGGGACACTGAAGCTTTCTTT,CSARNQGDTEAFF
.,TRBJ2-3,.,TRBV19,TGTGCCAGTAGTCAGAGCGGCTACACAGATACGCAGTATTTT,CASSQSGYTDTQYF
many,TRBJ2-1,.,TRBV18,TGTGCCAGCTCACCCGGGACTTTCGCTGAGCAGTTCTTC,CASSPGTFAEQFF
few,TRBJ2-7,.,TRBV28,TGTGCCAGCAGTGGGGTGGTTAGCTATGAGCAGTACTTC,CASSGVVSYEQYF
many,TRBJ2-5,TRBD2,TRBV6-5,TGTGCCAGCAGTTACGCCGAGCGGGAGGGGCAAGAGACCCAGTACTTC,CASSYAEREGQETQYF
many,TRBJ2-1,TRBD2,TRBV29-1,TGCAGCGTTGAATGGGTAGCGGGAGATTTTTTGTTGAATGAGCAGTTCTTC,CSVEWVAGDFLLNEQFF
.,TRBJ1-4,TRBD1,TRBV4-3,TGCGCCAGCAGCACCGCGGGACAGGGTAATGAAAAACTGTTTTTT,CASSTAGQGNEKLFF
.,TRBJ1-1,.,TRBV9,TGTGCCAGCAGCGTAGAGGGCCGGGTCAACACTGAAGCTTTCTTT,CASSVEGRVNTEAFF
many,TRBJ2-7,.,TRBV12-3/TRBV12-4,TGTGCCAGCAGTTCCGGGGGCGTAGGGACCCCCGTTCCCTACGAGCAGTACTTC,CASSSGGVGTPVPYEQYF
few,TRBJ2-7,.,TRBV20-1,TGCAGTGCTAGATCCGGGACGTCCACCTACGAGCAGTACTTC,CSARSGTSTYEQYF
few,TRBJ1-6,.,TRBV20-1,TGCAGTGCTTCTCCCGGGACCCGTAATTCACCCCTCCACTTT,CSASPGTRNSPLHF
.,TRBJ2-7,TRBD1,TRBV20-1,TGCAGTGCTTTCCGGGACAGCTACGAGCAGTACTTC,CSAFRDSYEQYF
.,TRBJ2-2,TRBD2,TRBV4-2,TGTGCCAGCAGCACGGGACTAGCGGGAGGGCTGGGAGCCGGGGAGCTGTTTTTT,CASSTGLAGGLGAGELFF
.,TRBJ2-7,.,TRBV28,TGTGCCAGCAAATCAGGGGAATCCTACGAGCAGTACTTC,CASKSGESYEQYF
.,TRBJ1-2,.,TRBV20-1,TGCAGTGCTCCAACCGACAGTAACTATGGCTACACCTTC,CSAPTDSNYGYTF
many,TRBJ2-3,TRBD1,TRBV27,TGTGCCAGCAGTTCCGTGGGACAGGGAACTAGCACAGATACGCAGTATTTT,CASSSVGQGTSTDTQYF
.,TRBJ1-1,.,TRBV5-6,TGTGCCAGCAGCAAACAGAAGACTGAAGCTTTCTTT,CASSKQKTEAFF
few,TRBJ2-3,.,TRBV30,TGTGCCTGGAGTGGAACCGGGACTGTAACAGATACGCAGTATTTT,CAWSGTGTVTDTQYF
.,TRBJ2-7,TRBD2,TRBV6-5,TGTGCCAGCAGTTACCGGGGGGGGATATACGAGCAGTACTTC,CASSYRGGIYEQYF
few,TRBJ2-1,.,TRBV28,TGTGCCAGCCTACGGGGGAGCAACTACAATGAGCAGTTCTTC,CASLRGSNYNEQFF
few,TRBJ2-2,.,TRBV29-1,TGCAGCGTTGAATTCCAAGGGACAAGGACCGGGGAGCTGTTTTTT,CSVEFQGTRTGELFF
.,TRBJ2-7,TRBD2,TRBV3-1,TGTGCCAGCAGCCAAGACCAGCGGGAGTTCCGGTGCTACGAGCAGTACTTC,CASSQDQREFRCYEQYF
many,TRBJ1-2,.,TRBV10-3,TGTGCCATCAGTGAGAGGGCCGCTAGCGGCTACACCTTC,CAISERAASGYTF
many,TRBJ2-1,.,TRBV20-1,TGCAGTGCTTGGTCCTCCTACAATGAGCAGTTCTTC,CSAWSSYNEQFF
.,TRBJ2-5,.,TRBV30,TGTGCCTGGAACATCCTCAAGGGGGAGACCCAGTACTTC,CAWNILKGETQYF
many,TRBJ1-6,.,TRBV27,TGTGCCAGCAGTTTAACCAGGGCAGGGAATTCACCCCTCCACTTT,CASSLTRAGNSPLHF
many,TRBJ2-7,.,TRBV30,TGTGCCTGGAACGGCAGGGGCTCCTACGAGCAGTACTTC,CAWNGRGSYEQYF
many,TRBJ2-2,.,TRBV18,TGTGCCAGCTCACCAGGGTCCACCGGGGAGCTGTTTTTT,CASSPGSTGELFF
.,TRBJ2-4,.,TRBV7-9,TGTGCCAGCAGCTCGGGACCGCTTCTAGCCAAAAACATTCAGTACTTC,CASSSGPLLAKNIQYF
many,TRBJ2-1,.,TRBV28,TGTGCCAGCAGTTTCGGTCGAATAGGGCAGTTCTTC,CASSFGRIGQFF
.,TRBJ2-7,.,TRBV10-3,TGTGCCATCAGTGACCCAGGCCAAACCTACGAGCAGTACTTC,CAISDPGQTYEQYF
many,TRBJ1-1,TRBD1,TRBV30,TGTGCCTGGGGAACCGGGACAGGGGAATTTGAAGCTTTCTTT,CAWGTGTGEFEAFF
.,TRBJ2-2,.,TRBV4-1,TGCGCCAGCAGCCAAGGCGGAGGCGCGTCTATAAACACCGGGGAGCTGTTTTTT,CASSQGGGASINTGELFF
few,TRBJ2-1,TRBD1,TRBV6-1,TGTGCCAGCAGTCGAGGGGACAGCCGGGTGGAGCAGTTCTTC,CASSRGDSRVEQFF
few,TRBJ2-4,.,TRBV7-2,TGTGCCAGCAGCTTAAAGGCACTAGCCAAAAACATTCAGTACTTC,CASSLKALAKNIQYF
.,TRBJ2-5,.,TRBV7-9,TGTGCCAGCAGACGCGTAACAGGGATTTATGAGACCCAGTACTTC,CASRRVTGIYETQYF
.,TRBJ2-7,.,TRBV5-1,TGCGCCAGCAGCTTGGCTCGGACCGATTCCTACGAGCAGTACTTC,CASSLARTDSYEQYF